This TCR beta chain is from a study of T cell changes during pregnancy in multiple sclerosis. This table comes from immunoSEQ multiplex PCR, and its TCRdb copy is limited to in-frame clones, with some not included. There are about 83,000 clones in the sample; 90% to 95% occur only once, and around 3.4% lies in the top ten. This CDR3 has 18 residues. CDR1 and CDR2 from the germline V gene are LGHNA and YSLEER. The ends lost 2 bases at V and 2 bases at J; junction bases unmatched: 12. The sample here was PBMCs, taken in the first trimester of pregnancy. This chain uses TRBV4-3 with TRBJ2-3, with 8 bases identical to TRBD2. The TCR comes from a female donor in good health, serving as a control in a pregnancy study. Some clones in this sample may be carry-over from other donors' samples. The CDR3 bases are TGCGCCAGCAGCCAAACCCTGAGGGCGGGAGGCTCCACAGATACGCAGTATTTT. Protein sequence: CASSQTLRAGGSTDTQYF.